These 17 T cell receptor beta chains were all obtained from the same sample, sequenced in a study of OX40 agonist ivuxolimab in advanced cancers. The data were produced by immunoSEQ multiplex PCR, yet TCRdb's version contains in-frame clones alone and is incomplete. This table has 55,000 to 80,000 clones, roughly 90% appearing once. The specimen was CD4+ or CD8+ T cells sorted from blood, collected in a trial of the OX40 agonist ivuxolimab. Receptor source: an adult with an advanced solid tumor such as melanoma, head and neck, liver or kidney cancer.

The V and J genes are TRBV28 and TRBJ1-5; D is perhaps TRBD1 (5 bases). The germline V and J ends were trimmed by 5 bases and 5 bases, with 13 bases remaining between them. The germline V gene has CDR1 MDHEN and CDR2 SYDVKM. The CDR3 is made up of 14 amino acids. The CDR3 region is CASSPGGLYQPQHF. CDR3 nucleotides: TGTGCCAGCAGTCCGGGGGGATTGTATCAGCCCCAGCATTTT.

V usage is TRBV30 and J usage is TRBJ1-2; D gene unclear. Trimming cost V 2 bases and J 3 bases, with 16 bases left between them. The CDR3 is 15 amino acids. The V gene's germline CDR1 is GTSNPN and CDR2 SVGIG (reference sequence). Written as DNA, the CDR3 is TGTGCCTGGAGTCCCCCCACTGCAGTGGACTATGGCTACACCTTC. This sequence encodes CAWSPPTAVDYGYTF.

V usage is TRBV19 and J usage is TRBJ2-3, with 9 bases that match TRBD2. The ends lost 1 base at V and 2 bases at J; junction bases unmatched: 4. The CDR3 contains 16 residues. Germline V gene data show CDR1 as LNHDA and CDR2 as SQIVND (reference sequence). Written as DNA, the CDR3 is TGTGCCAGTAGTATAGGAGCGGGGGGTATCACAGATACGCAGTATTTT. The encoded protein is CASSIGAGGITDTQYF. Filled out from reference TRBV19 and TRBJ2-3, the complete variable domain reads DGGITQSPKYLFRKEGQNVTLSCEQNLNHDAMYWYRQDPGQGLRLIYYSQIVNDFQKGDIAEGYSVSREKKESFPLTVTSAQKNPTAFYLCASSIGAGGITDTQYFGPGTRLTVL.

V gene TRBV9 combines with J gene TRBJ1-3; a possible D gene is TRBD1 (5 bases). Trimming took off 2 bases at V and 0 bases at J, with 12 bases between the two ends. The CDR3 is made up of 16 amino acids. Germline values: CDR1 SGDLS, CDR2 YYNGEE. CDR3: CASSVDTGSSGNTIYF. CDR3 in DNA: TGTGCCAGCAGCGTGGATACAGGATCCTCTGGAAACACCATATATTTT.

The chain joins TRBV30 to TRBJ2-3; 8 nucleotides match TRBD2. The junction had 4 bases not matched to a gene; V was cut back by 3 bases and J by 2 bases. The CDR3 has 14 residues. Germline assignment: CDR1 GTSNPN and CDR2 SVGIG (reference sequence). CDR3 amino acids: CAWRPGGDTDTQYF. CDR3 DNA: TGTGCCTGGAGACCGGGGGGGGACACAGATACGCAGTATTTT.

This chain joins TRBV28 and TRBJ1-3, with 7 bases that match TRBD1. With 3 bases clipped from V and 3 bases from J, the junction kept 2 bases outside the gene matches. There are 14 residues in the CDR3. Germline V gene lookup returns CDR1 MDHEN and CDR2 SYDVKM. The DNA for the CDR3 is TGTGCCAGCAGTTTGAACAGGGGTGGAAACACCATATATTTT. Translated, it gives CASSLNRGGNTIYF.

The rearrangement links TRBV4-1 to TRBJ2-1, with 7 bases matching TRBD2. The CDR3 loop spans 16 amino acids. CDR1 is MGHRA, CDR2 YSYEKL, per germline. The V and J ends lost 0 bases and 2 bases, in that order; junction bases with no gene match: 4. CDR3 DNA: TGCGCCAGCAGCCAAGATACTAGCGCTCCCTACAATGAGCAGTTCTTC. Encoded protein: CASSQDTSAPYNEQFF.

The chain combines TRBV18 with TRBJ1-1; no definite D call. Germline assignment: CDR1 KGHSH and CDR2 LQKENI. V gave up 6 bases and J gave up 2 bases, with 10 bases separating them. The CDR3 loop spans 13 amino acids. CDR3 nucleotides: TGTGCCAGCTCCTTTGACGGTAACACTGAAGCTTTCTTT. This translates into CASSFDGNTEAFF. The variable domain in full, with the rest retrieved from reference TRBV18 and TRBJ1-1, is NAGVMQNPRHLVRRRGQEARLRCSPMKGHSHVYWYRQLPEEGLKFMVYLQKENIIDESGMPKERFSAEFPKEGPSILRIQQVVRGDSAAYFCASSFDGNTEAFFGQGTRLTVV.

This clone turned up a few times. The chain combines TRBV29-1 with TRBJ1-2; tentatively, D is TRBD1 (6 bases). The V gene's germline CDR1 is SQVTM and CDR2 ANQGSEA. Trimming stripped 7 bases from V and 7 bases from J, with 10 bases between. The CDR3 spans 10 residues. In DNA form, the CDR3 reads TGCAGCGGGGAACAGGGTGGCTACACCTTC. It yields the protein CSGEQGGYTF. The variable domain in full, completed from reference TRBV29-1 and TRBJ1-2, reads SAVISQKPSRDICQRGTSLTIQCQVDSQVTMMFWYRQQPGQSLTLIATANQGSEATYESGFVIDKFPISRPNLTFSTLTVSNMSPEDSSIYLCSGEQGGYTFGSGTRLTVV.

The chain has TRBV2 and TRBJ1-3; D is uncertain. Per germline, CDR1 SNHLY and CDR2 FYNNEI. V lost 3 bases and J 0 bases, leaving 12 bases between the germline ends. This CDR3 comprises 16 residues. CDR3 sequence: CASSDNRPSSGNTIYF. The CDR3, as DNA: TGTGCCAGCAGTGACAATAGACCGAGCTCTGGAAACACCATATATTTT.

The chain is built from TRBV19 and TRBJ1-4; TRBD1 might be the D (5 bases). Germline CDR1 and CDR2: LNHDA and SQIVND (reference sequence). The CDR3 consists of 15 residues. Trimming took 9 bases from V and 7 from J, leaving 21 bases between them. The CDR3 reads CARAHFRDRCEKLFF. Written as DNA, the CDR3 is TGTGCCAGAGCCCATTTCAGGGATAGATGTGAAAAACTGTTTTTT.

The V gene is TRBV5-4, the J gene TRBJ1-2; 9 positions match TRBD1. The ends lost 4 bases at V and 7 bases at J; junction bases unmatched: 17. This CDR3 has 17 amino acids. The germline CDR1 and CDR2 sequences are SGHNT and YYREEE (reference sequence). This CDR3 reads CASSTGTGLPLGVGYTF. The CDR3 nucleotides are TGTGCCAGCAGCACTGGGACAGGGCTCCCGCTAGGTGTTGGCTACACCTTC.

The chain recombines TRBV5-4 with TRBJ1-6; TRBD1 might be the D (5 bases). Germline CDR1 is SGHNT and CDR2 is YYREEE (reference sequence). The ends were cut back, 0 bases at V and 8 bases at J, with 9 bases in the middle. The CDR3 has 14 residues. The CDR3 loop reads CASSLDRNYSPLHF. The CDR3 DNA is TGTGCCAGCAGCTTGGACAGGAATTATTCACCCCTCCACTTT. The full variable domain, in which reference TRBV5-4 and TRBJ1-6 provide the parts outside the CDR3, is ETGVTQSPTHLIKTRGQQVTLRCSSQSGHNTVSWYQQALGQGPQFIFQYYREEENGRGNFPPRFSGLQFPNYSSELNVNALELDDSALYLCASSLDRNYSPLHFGNGTRLTVT.

The J gene is TRBJ2-3, the V gene TRBV14; 9 nucleotides align to TRBD2. The CDR3 loop spans 16 amino acids. In germline, CDR1 is SGHDN, CDR2 FVKESK. V gave up 5 bases and J gave up 2 bases; unmatched junction bases: 8. The CDR3 protein is CASSARRGGDTDTQYF. Written as DNA, the CDR3 is TGTGCCAGCAGCGCCCGGCGCGGGGGGGACACAGATACGCAGTATTTT.

The rearrangement uses TRBV11-2 and TRBJ2-7, with a possible D match to TRBD1 (5 bases). V dropped 0 bases and J dropped 5 bases, with 14 bases sitting between them. Germline assignment: CDR1 SGHAT and CDR2 FQNNGV. The CDR3 length is 15 residues. The CDR3 loop reads CASSLEPGSGNEQYF. CDR3 sequence (DNA): TGTGCCAGCAGCTTAGAACCTGGGTCAGGGAACGAGCAGTACTTC.

A few counts support this clone. The rearrangement uses TRBV2 and TRBJ1-5; tentative D call: TRBD1 (5 bases). Germline loops: CDR1 SNHLY, CDR2 FYNNEI. The CDR3 extends over 13 amino acids. V was cut by 8 bases and J by 2 bases, with 10 bases left in between. The CDR3 reads CASGRGGNQPQHF. CDR3 DNA sequence: TGTGCCAGCGGTCGGGGGGGCAATCAGCCCCAGCATTTT.

DNA of the CDR3: TGTGCCAGCAGCCTCCCGGGACAGGGGATTGAAAAACTGTTTTTT. Amino acids: CASSLPGQGIEKLFF. The chain has TRBV5-4 and TRBJ1-4; 10 positions match TRBD1. CDR3 length: 15 amino acids. The V gene's germline CDR1 is SGHNT and CDR2 YYREEE (reference sequence). J gave up 7 bases and V 4 bases, and 7 bases lay outside the gene matches.